A selection of T cell receptor beta chains follows, all from one sample in a study of regulatory T cells in long-lasting Graves disease. A single record per CDR3 protein comes from TCRdb applying MiXCR to the multiplex PCR reads. The sample records about 340,000 distinct CDR3 sequences, about 20% being singletons. The sample in question was peripheral blood mononuclear cells (PBMCs), obtained when the disease was refractory, from a patient treated with antithyroid drugs. The receptors come from a female donor with Graves disease. Both conserved end residues are part of each CDR3.

CDR3 protein: CSVRLFTGELFF
V gene: TRBV29-1

CDR3 protein: CASNSGTDTQYF
V gene: TRBV28

CDR3 protein: CASSGLAGGLETQYF
V gene: TRBV25-1

CDR3 protein: CASRPGTGGSQPQHF
V gene: TRBV6-1

CDR3 protein: CASSSIAGGSYEQYF
V gene: TRBV12-3/TRBV12-4

CDR3 protein: CASSPDRPFSYNSPLHF
V gene: TRBV7-2

CDR3 protein: CASSYLRDAGFSSTYGYTF
V gene: TRBV6-5

CDR3 protein: CASSLRDGGAEQYF
V gene: TRBV7-3

CDR3 protein: CASSSRDRDHQPQHF
V gene: TRBV7-8

CDR3 protein: CASSPGTGVTNEKLFF
V gene: TRBV12-3/TRBV12-4

CDR3 protein: CSAKGLAGPRTQYF
V gene: TRBV20-1

CDR3 protein: CASSYSGGQGQETQYF
V gene: TRBV6-6

CDR3 protein: CASSTGSGANVLTF
V gene: TRBV11-2

CDR3 protein: CASSYSLIAGYTF
V gene: TRBV6-2/TRBV6-3

CDR3 protein: CASTLGLYEQYF
V gene: TRBV12-3/TRBV12-4

CDR3 protein: CASSPTWDRTDEQYF
V gene: TRBV11-2

CDR3 protein: CASTERGGETQYF
V gene: TRBV6-1

CDR3 protein: CASSFLGSTDTQYF
V gene: TRBV28

CDR3 protein: CASSSSTGTSSEQYF
V gene: TRBV12-3/TRBV12-4

CDR3 protein: CASSYIGTPNSPLHF
V gene: TRBV6-5

CDR3 protein: CASRGRGTVTAYEQYF
V gene: TRBV6-1

CDR3 protein: CASTTYPLHF
V gene: TRBV7-2

CDR3 protein: CASSPLGLEYGYTF
V gene: TRBV18

CDR3 protein: CASSPYVVQPGGEEAQYF
V gene: TRBV18

CDR3 protein: CASSWKTGGRGTEAFF
V gene: TRBV5-1

CDR3 protein: CASRPTVVNTEAFF
V gene: TRBV10-2

CDR3 protein: CASGLVLGGGVNTEAFF
V gene: TRBV12-5

CDR3 protein: CASSWGLAPQETQYF
V gene: TRBV7-2

CDR3 protein: CASSLGRTVSSSPLHF
V gene: TRBV5-1

CDR3 protein: CASRPGQGFTEAFF
V gene: TRBV6-1

CDR3 protein: CASSIPDRLNTEAFF
V gene: TRBV19

CDR3 protein: CASSHYASGQPQHF
V gene: TRBV6-1

CDR3 protein: CSASRGRAFEQYF
V gene: TRBV20-1

CDR3 protein: CSARLVVHEQFF
V gene: TRBV20-1

CDR3 protein: CSALGTDLLFYGYTF
V gene: TRBV20-1

CDR3 protein: CASSLRGLARDNEQFF
V gene: TRBV3-1

CDR3 protein: CASRSTRVNTGELFF
V gene: TRBV7-9

CDR3 protein: CSVSLGSRGSYEQYF
V gene: TRBV29-1

CDR3 protein: CASSSTGSGTDTQYF
V gene: TRBV3-1

CDR3 protein: CASSSGTGGWETQYF
V gene: TRBV5-6